The 21 T cell receptor beta chains below all came from one sample that was sequenced in a study of T cell responses to AZD1222 COVID-19 vaccine. The table came from immunoSEQ multiplex PCR; TCRdb's copy has only in-frame clones and leaves some out. The data show about 200,000 clones, just over 90% seen once. The source was peripheral blood, collected on day 0 of MenACWY control vaccination. Receptor source: an adult in good health.

This chain connects TRBV7-9 to TRBJ1-2; TRBD1 aligns across 7 bases. The junction had 7 bases not matched to a gene; V was cut back by 4 bases and J by 2 bases. The germline CDR1 and CDR2 sequences are SEHNR and FQNEAQ (reference sequence). This CDR3 is built from 15 residues. The CDR3 loop reads CASSYKKQGNYGYTF. CDR3 DNA: TGTGCCAGCAGCTACAAGAAACAGGGGAACTATGGCTACACCTTC.

V is TRBV10-3 and J is TRBJ1-1; D may be TRBD1 (6 bases). The CDR3 spans 14 residues. The germline gives CDR1 ENHRY, CDR2 SYGVKD. Between the trimmed V and J ends, which lost 6 bases and 4 bases, there was a span of 15 bases. The CDR3 is CAIRSPEGGTEAFF. The DNA for the CDR3 is TGTGCCATCAGAAGCCCCGAGGGGGGCACTGAAGCTTTCTTT.

The chain is built from TRBV2 and TRBJ2-5; 7 positions match TRBD1. The germline CDR1 and CDR2 sequences are SNHLY and FYNNEI. The CDR3 runs to 12 residues. V shed 4 bases and J 4 bases; nucleotides not matched to a gene: 0. DNA of the CDR3: TGTGCCAGCAGTGGACAGGGAGAGACCCAGTACTTC. This encodes CASSGQGETQYF.

This clone was seen only once. The chain combines TRBV30 with TRBJ1-6, with a possible D match to TRBD1 (5 bases). The V gene's germline CDR1 is GTSNPN and CDR2 SVGIG (reference sequence). The CDR3 has 12 amino acids. Trimming stripped 1 base from V and 14 bases from J, with 12 bases between. As DNA, the CDR3 is TGTGCCTGGAGTGACAGAGCCAGGGCCCTCCACTTT. Translated, it gives CAWSDRARALHF. Full variable domain (missing parts from reference TRBV30 and TRBJ1-6): SQTIHQWPATLVQPVGSPLSLECTVEGTSNPNLYWYRQAAGRGLQLLFYSVGIGQISSEVPQNLSASRPQDRQFILSSKKLLLSDSGFYLCAWSDRARALHFGNGTRLTVT.

The chain couples TRBV7-9 to TRBJ1-1; D might be TRBD1 (6 bases). The V end lost 8 bases, the J end lost 8 bases, and 15 bases lay between the germline ends. The CDR3 consists of 12 residues. Germline values: CDR1 SEHNR, CDR2 FQNEAQ (reference sequence). CDR3 sequence: CASLPVGTEAFF. The CDR3 bases are TGTGCCAGCCTGCCAGTGGGGACAGAAGCTTTCTTT.

The chain is built from TRBV24-1 and TRBJ2-1; D gene unclear. The CDR3 is 11 residues long. The ends were cut back, 9 bases at V and 6 bases at J, with 8 bases in the middle. Germline assignment: CDR1 KGHDR and CDR2 SFDVKD. The CDR3 is CATGIGNEQFF. For the CDR3, the DNA is TGTGCCACCGGTATAGGCAATGAGCAGTTCTTC.

This chain links TRBV7-8 with TRBJ2-1; D uncertain. This CDR3 spans 15 amino acids. CDR1 and CDR2 (germline): SGHVS, FQNEAQ. The V gene lost 0 bases and the J gene lost 7 bases, with 13 bases spanning the gap. Here the CDR3 reads CASSLAVASSNEQFF. The CDR3 DNA reads TGTGCCAGCAGCTTAGCGGTCGCTAGTTCAAATGAGCAGTTCTTC.

V is TRBV15 and J is TRBJ1-1; no clear D gene. Germline CDR1 reads LNHNV; CDR2 reads YYDKDF (reference sequence). The CDR3 has 14 residues. The V end was cut by 1 base, the J end by 1 base, with 7 bases between. Here the CDR3 DNA reads TGTGCCACCAGCAGAGGTCAGACGAACACTGAAGCTTTCTTT. Its translation is CATSRGQTNTEAFF.

V usage is TRBV2 and J usage is TRBJ1-1; D is perhaps TRBD1 (6 bases). There are 13 residues in the CDR3. Germline loops: CDR1 SNHLY, CDR2 FYNNEI. The V end lost 8 bases, the J end lost 3 bases, and 13 bases lay between the germline ends. This CDR3 is CASGGGPHTEAFF. CDR3 coding DNA: TGTGCCAGCGGCGGGGGCCCTCACACTGAAGCTTTCTTT.

This clone was recorded only once. The rearrangement joins TRBV3-1 (or the pseudogene TRBV3-2) to TRBJ1-5; D unresolved. This CDR3 comprises 14 residues. The germline CDR1 and CDR2 sequences are LGHDT and YNNKEL (reference sequence). Trimming stripped 1 base from V and 9 bases from J, with 13 bases between. CDR3 DNA: TGTGCCAGCAGCCAAGGGCAAGGACGGCCGCCCCAGCATTTT. Translated, it gives CASSQGQGRPPQHF.

The chain recombines TRBV6-4 with TRBJ1-1; D not resolved. V was trimmed by 6 bases and J by 6 bases, leaving 14 bases between them. Germline V CDR1 and CDR2: MRHNA, SNTAGT. The CDR3 runs to 13 residues. CDR3 sequence: CASRSEGMAEAFF. The CDR3 DNA follows: TGTGCCAGCAGATCGGAGGGAATGGCTGAAGCTTTCTTT.

The CDR3 loop reads CASSIDQRGSHQPQHF. In nucleotides, the CDR3 is TGTGCCAGTAGTATAGATCAAAGGGGCTCCCATCAGCCCCAGCATTTT. The rearrangement uses TRBV19 and TRBJ1-5; TRBD1 is a possible D gene (5 bases). V dropped 0 bases and J dropped 5 bases, with 14 bases sitting between them. Germline V gene lookup returns CDR1 LNHDA and CDR2 SQIVND (reference sequence). CDR3 length equals 16 residues. The complete variable domain, with remaining parts taken from reference TRBV19 and TRBJ1-5, reads DGGITQSPKYLFRKEGQNVTLSCEQNLNHDAMYWYRQDPGQGLRLIYYSQIVNDFQKGDIAEGYSVSREKKESFPLTVTSAQKNPTAFYLCASSIDQRGSHQPQHFGDGTRLSIL.

V usage is TRBV5-6 and J usage is TRBJ1-1; TRBD1 matches 7 bases. Germline trimming cut 1 base from V and 7 bases from J; bases unmatched to any gene: 10. Germline values: CDR1 SGHDT, CDR2 YYEEEE. This CDR3 comprises 15 residues. The CDR3 sequence: CASSLLGKQGFEAFF. The CDR3, as DNA: TGTGCCAGCAGCTTGCTTGGGAAACAGGGGTTTGAAGCTTTCTTT.

The chain carries TRBV3-1 (or the pseudogene TRBV3-2) and TRBJ2-4; D is uncertain. V lost 1 base and J lost 5, with 12 bases in between. CDR3 length: 15 amino acids. CDR1 LGHDT and CDR2 YNNKEL come from the germline V gene (reference sequence). Here the CDR3 reads CASSQVMGGENIQYF. The CDR3 bases are TGTGCCAGCAGCCAAGTGATGGGTGGGGAAAACATTCAGTACTTC.

The chain joins TRBV5-6 to TRBJ1-5, with D possibly matching TRBD1 (5 bases). V gave up 4 bases and J gave up 0 bases, with 14 bases separating them. CDR1 is SGHDT and CDR2 is YYEEEE in the germline V gene. This CDR3 has 16 amino acids. CDR3 nucleotide sequence: TGTGCCAGCAGCGCTCGGGGGAGCTATAGCAATCAGCCCCAGCATTTT. Translation gives CASSARGSYSNQPQHF.

The V gene is TRBV30, the J gene TRBJ1-1, with TRBD1 matching over 8 bases. J lost 6 bases, V lost 5 bases, and 11 bases had no gene match. CDR1 is GTSNPN and CDR2 is SVGIG in the germline V gene (reference sequence). This CDR3 region has 14 residues. CDR3 DNA sequence: TGTGCCTGGGGAAGGACAGGGACCGGAGCTGAAGCTTTCTTT. It encodes CAWGRTGTGAEAFF.

The rearrangement uses TRBV28 and TRBJ1-3; TRBD1 agrees at 7 bases. The germline V gene has CDR1 MDHEN and CDR2 SYDVKM. This CDR3 region has 13 residues. The ends lost 6 bases at V and 2 bases at J; junction bases unmatched: 1. The CDR3 loop reads CASSQGAGNTIYF. CDR3 coding DNA: TGTGCCAGCAGCCAGGGGGCTGGAAACACCATATATTTT.

V is TRBV18 and J is TRBJ2-7; maybe TRBD2 (5 bases). From germline, CDR1 is KGHSH and CDR2 LQKENI. V was cut by 3 bases and J by 4 bases, with 19 bases left in between. This CDR3 has 16 amino acids. The CDR3 here is CASSPPIGSESYEQYF. The CDR3 nucleotides are TGTGCCAGCTCACCCCCCATTGGTAGCGAGTCTTACGAGCAGTACTTC.

The V call is TRBV19, the J call TRBJ1-2; 7 bases align to TRBD1. The germline gives CDR1 LNHDA, CDR2 SQIVND (reference sequence). This CDR3 spans 15 amino acids. The ends lost 9 bases at V and 2 bases at J; junction bases unmatched: 12. DNA for the CDR3: TGTGCCAGCGGTACCCGGGACAGAAAAAACTATGGCTACACCTTC. Translation: CASGTRDRKNYGYTF.

The chain links TRBV13 to TRBJ2-7, with D possibly matching TRBD1 (6 bases). CDR1 and CDR2 (germline): PRHDT, FYEKMQ (reference sequence). This CDR3 is 13 amino acids long. The V end lost 5 bases, the J end lost 1 base, and 9 bases lay between the germline ends. The CDR3 region is CASSLDRSYEQYF. The CDR3 DNA reads as TGTGCCAGCAGCCTCGACAGGTCCTACGAGCAGTACTTC.

The rearrangement links TRBV7-8 to TRBJ2-5; D may be TRBD2 (6 bases). Germline V gene lookup returns CDR1 SGHVS and CDR2 FQNEAQ. This CDR3 is built from 17 residues. Trimming shortened V by 1 base and J by 5 bases, and 20 bases separated the two germline ends. The CDR3 protein is CASSLELGTARRETQYF. CDR3 DNA: TGTGCCAGCAGCTTAGAGTTGGGGACTGCGCGAAGGGAGACCCAGTACTTC. Looking up the rest from reference TRBV7-8 and TRBJ2-5 gives the full variable domain: GAGVSQSPRYKVAKRGQDVALRCDPISGHVSLFWYQQALGQGPEFLTYFQNEAQLDKSGLPSDRFFAERPEGSVSTLKIQRTQQEDSAVYLCASSLELGTARRETQYFGPGTRLLVL.